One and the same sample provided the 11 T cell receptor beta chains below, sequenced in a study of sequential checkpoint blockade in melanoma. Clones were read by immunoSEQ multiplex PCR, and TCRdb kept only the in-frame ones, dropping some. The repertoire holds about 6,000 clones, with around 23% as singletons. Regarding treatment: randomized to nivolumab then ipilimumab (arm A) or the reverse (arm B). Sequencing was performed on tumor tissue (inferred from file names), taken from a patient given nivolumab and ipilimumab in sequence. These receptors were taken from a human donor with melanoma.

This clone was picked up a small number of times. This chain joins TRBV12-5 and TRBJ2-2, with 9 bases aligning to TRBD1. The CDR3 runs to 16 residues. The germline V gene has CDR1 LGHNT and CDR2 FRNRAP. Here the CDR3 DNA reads TGTGCCAGCATAACGACAACTCGACAGGGGGCCGGGGAGCTGTTTTTT. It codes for CASITTTRQGAGELFF.

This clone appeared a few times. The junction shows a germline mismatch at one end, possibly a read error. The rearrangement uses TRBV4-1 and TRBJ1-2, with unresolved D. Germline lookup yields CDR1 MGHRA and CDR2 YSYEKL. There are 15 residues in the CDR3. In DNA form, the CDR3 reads TGCACCAGCAGCCGATGGCGGGCAGGAGGCTATGGCTACACCTTC. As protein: CTSSRWRAGGYGYTF.

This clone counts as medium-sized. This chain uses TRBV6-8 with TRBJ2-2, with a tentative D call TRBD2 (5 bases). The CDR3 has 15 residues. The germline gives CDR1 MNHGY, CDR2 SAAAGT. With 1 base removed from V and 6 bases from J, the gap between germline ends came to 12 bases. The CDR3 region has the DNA TGTGCCAGCAGTTACTTGCTAGGGAGCGCCGGGGAGCTGTTTTTT. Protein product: CASSYLLGSAGELFF.

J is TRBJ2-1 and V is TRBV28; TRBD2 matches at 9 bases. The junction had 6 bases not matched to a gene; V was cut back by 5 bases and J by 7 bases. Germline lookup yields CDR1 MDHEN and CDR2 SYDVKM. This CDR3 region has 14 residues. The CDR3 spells CASSAGGPANEQFF. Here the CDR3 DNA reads TGTGCCAGCAGTGCGGGGGGGCCAGCAAATGAGCAGTTCTTC.

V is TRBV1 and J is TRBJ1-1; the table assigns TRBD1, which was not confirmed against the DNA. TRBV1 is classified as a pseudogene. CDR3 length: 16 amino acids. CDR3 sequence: CASSQEWSVMNTEAFF. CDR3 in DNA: TGCGCCAGCAGCCAAGAATGGTCAGTCATGAACACTGAAGCTTTCTTT.

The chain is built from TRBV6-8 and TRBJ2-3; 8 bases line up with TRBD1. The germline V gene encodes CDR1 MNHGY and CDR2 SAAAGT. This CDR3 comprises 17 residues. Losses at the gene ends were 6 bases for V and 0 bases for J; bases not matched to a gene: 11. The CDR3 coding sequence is TGTGCCAGCAGATACAGGGGGATTACCAGAAGCACAGATACGCAGTATTTT. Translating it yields CASRYRGITRSTDTQYF.

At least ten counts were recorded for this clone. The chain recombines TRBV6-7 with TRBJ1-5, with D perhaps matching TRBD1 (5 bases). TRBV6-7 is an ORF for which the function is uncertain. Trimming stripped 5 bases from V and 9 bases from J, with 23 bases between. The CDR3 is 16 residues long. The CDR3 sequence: CASSERGGGTASPQHF. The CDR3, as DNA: TGTGCCAGCAGTGAGCGGGGCGGTGGCACCGCTTCGCCCCAGCATTTT.

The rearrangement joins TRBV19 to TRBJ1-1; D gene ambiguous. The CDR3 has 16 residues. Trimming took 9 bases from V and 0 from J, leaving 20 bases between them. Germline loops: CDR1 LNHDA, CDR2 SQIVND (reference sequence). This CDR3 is CASKQREGRMNTEAFF. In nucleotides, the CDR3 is TGTGCCAGCAAACAACGGGAGGGCAGGATGAACACTGAAGCTTTCTTT.

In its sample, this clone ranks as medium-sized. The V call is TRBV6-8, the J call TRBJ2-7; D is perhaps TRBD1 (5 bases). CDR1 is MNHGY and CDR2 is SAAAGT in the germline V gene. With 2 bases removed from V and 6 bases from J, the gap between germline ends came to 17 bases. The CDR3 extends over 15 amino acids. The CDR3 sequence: CASSYGGASPVEQYF. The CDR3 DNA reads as TGTGCCAGCAGTTACGGTGGGGCTTCTCCCGTCGAGCAGTACTTC.

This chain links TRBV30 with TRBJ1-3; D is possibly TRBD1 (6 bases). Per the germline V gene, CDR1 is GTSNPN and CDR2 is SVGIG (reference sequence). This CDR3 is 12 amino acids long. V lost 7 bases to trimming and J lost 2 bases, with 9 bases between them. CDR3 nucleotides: TGTGCCTTCAGGGGCGCTGGAAACACCATATATTTT. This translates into CAFRGAGNTIYF.

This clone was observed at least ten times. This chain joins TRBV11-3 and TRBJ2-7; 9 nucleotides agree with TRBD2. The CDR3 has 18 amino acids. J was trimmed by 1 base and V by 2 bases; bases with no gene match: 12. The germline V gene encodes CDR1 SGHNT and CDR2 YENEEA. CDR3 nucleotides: TGTGCCAGCAGCTTAAACCCGGATAGTAGCGGGAGTTCCTACGAGCAGTACTTC. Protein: CASSLNPDSSGSSYEQYF.